The clone carrying this T cell receptor beta chain has a handful of counts. No antigen is known for it. The data were taken from a study of CD8 T cells in ankylosing spondylitis. Study outcomes and limitations: Seemingly distinctive of ankylosing spondylitis blood was a TCR beta motif formed by eight highly homologous variants. Disease-associated clones were CD8+ and fairly uncommon in peripheral blood.

Molecular-barcoded quantitative 5'-RACE produced these TCR beta libraries. TCRdb passed the 5' RACE reads through MiXCR, listing each CDR3 protein once. The sample includes tens of thousands of distinct CDR3 sequences, over 3.5% of them seen just once. After removal of 3 bases from V and 1 base from J, the junction contained 5 bases not matched to a gene. The CDR3 is made up of 16 amino acids. CDR1 is SGDLS and CDR2 is YYNGEE in the germline V gene. J is TRBJ2-3 and V is TRBV9; 10 nucleotides line up with TRBD2. This receptor was identified in a female donor with ankylosing spondylitis or in good health (not recorded which). Sequencing was carried out using blood, either unsorted or a sorted T cell fraction (not recorded which). CDR3 in amino acids: CASSGEAGGRTDTQYF. The DNA of the CDR3 is TGTGCCAGCAGCGGTGAAGCGGGGGGGCGCACAGATACGCAGTATTTT. Together with reference TRBV9 and TRBJ2-3, the CDR3 gives the full variable domain: DSGVTQTPKHLITATGQRVTLRCSPRSGDLSVYWYQQSLDQGLQFLIQYYNGEERAKGNILERFSAQQFPDLHSELNLSSLELGDSALYFCASSGEAGGRTDTQYFGPGTRLTVL.